The 31 T cell receptor beta chains below were found in one sample sequenced in a study of shared clonotypes between healthy human individuals. The protocol was immunoSEQ multiplex PCR, while the TCRdb copy is restricted to in-frame clones and leaves out a portion. The sample lists over a million clones, around 76% seen once, with approximately 1.5% in the top ten. Specimen: memory CD4+ T cells sorted from blood. Subset here: CD45RA-negative fraction. These receptors originate from a young man in good health.

This clone was observed a single time. The gene calls are TRBV6-5 and TRBJ2-6; no definite D call. The germline gives CDR1 MNHEY, CDR2 SVGAGI. CDR3 size: 16 residues. Trimming pared 2 bases from V and 0 bases from J, leaving 8 bases between. This CDR3 reads CASSYTYTSGANVLTF. For the CDR3, the DNA is TGTGCCAGCAGTTACACCTACACCTCTGGGGCCAACGTCCTGACTTTC.

The V and J genes are TRBV5-1 and TRBJ2-7; TRBD1 might be the D (6 bases). Germline V gives CDR1 SGHRS, CDR2 YFSETQ. CDR3 length equals 12 residues. Trimming pared 0 bases from V and 5 bases from J, leaving 6 bases between. This CDR3 is CASSLGTDEQYF. The DNA of the CDR3 is TGCGCCAGCAGCTTGGGGACAGACGAGCAGTACTTC.

The gene calls are TRBV28 and TRBJ1-2; 10 bases match TRBD1. Germline loops: CDR1 MDHEN, CDR2 SYDVKM. Trimming removed 6 bases from V and 8 bases from J; junction bases left unmatched: 6. The CDR3 runs to 13 residues. CDR3 protein: CASSLGTGAGYTF. CDR3 DNA sequence: TGTGCCAGCAGCCTCGGGACAGGGGCCGGCTACACCTTC.

This clone was observed at least ten times. The chain joins TRBV7-9 to TRBJ1-1, with a possible D match to TRBD1 (5 bases). The germline V and J ends were trimmed by 3 bases and 7 bases, with 12 bases remaining between them. CDR1 SEHNR and CDR2 FQNEAQ come from the germline V gene (reference sequence). The CDR3 is 13 amino acids. DNA for the CDR3: TGTGCCAGCAGCTTGTTTGGGGGGAATGAAGCTTTCTTT. Protein product: CASSLFGGNEAFF. The full variable domain, completed using reference TRBV7-9 and TRBJ1-1, is DTGVSQNPRHKITKRGQNVTFRCDPISEHNRLYWYRQTLGQGPEFLTYFQNEAQLEKSRLLSDRFSAERPKGSFSTLEIQRTEQGDSAMYLCASSLFGGNEAFFGQGTRLTVV.

This chain uses TRBV6-5 with TRBJ1-1, with 8 bases fitting TRBD1. Germline CDR1 is MNHEY and CDR2 is SVGAGI. Trimming cost V 7 bases and J 5 bases; bases outside gene matches: 9. This CDR3 region has 14 residues. The CDR3 protein is CASNERTGGTEAFF. The CDR3 DNA follows: TGTGCCAGCAACGAGAGAACAGGGGGAACTGAAGCTTTCTTT.

The J gene is TRBJ2-1, the V gene TRBV10-3, with unresolved D. V lost 8 bases to trimming and J lost 0 bases, with 11 bases between them. CDR1 and CDR2 (germline): ENHRY, SYGVKD. CDR3 length: 14 amino acids. CDR3 sequence reads: CAISELPSYNEQFF. CDR3 bases: TGTGCCATCTCAGAACTTCCCTCCTACAATGAGCAGTTCTTC.

This clone was found a few times. The genes are TRBV7-9 and TRBJ1-2; the D gene is possibly TRBD1 (5 bases). Germline values: CDR1 SEHNR, CDR2 FQNEAQ (reference sequence). The CDR3 spans 14 residues. Trimming left V 4 bases short and J 4 bases short, with 13 bases between. The CDR3 sequence is CASSSEGFTYGYTF. The CDR3 DNA follows: TGTGCCAGCAGCTCTGAGGGGTTTACCTATGGCTACACCTTC.

V and J are TRBV29-1 and TRBJ2-1; D remains ambiguous. Germline lookup yields CDR1 SQVTM and CDR2 ANQGSEA. The CDR3 covers 11 residues. Trimming shortened V by 0 bases and J by 11 bases, and 8 bases separated the two germline ends. CDR3 sequence: CSVEDLPQQFF. The CDR3 DNA reads as TGCAGCGTTGAAGATCTCCCCCAGCAGTTCTTC.

V gene TRBV30 combines with J gene TRBJ2-5; maybe TRBD1 (5 bases). Germline V gene lookup returns CDR1 GTSNPN and CDR2 SVGIG (reference sequence). The CDR3 is 13 amino acids. Trimming pared 5 bases from V and 1 base from J, leaving 11 bases between. The CDR3, as DNA: TGTGCCTGGGAGAGACAGCGCCAAGAGACCCAGTACTTC. Its translation: CAWERQRQETQYF.

Here the CDR3 reads CASRQQGAISYEQYF. The CDR3, as DNA: TGCGCCAGCAGGCAACAGGGGGCTATCTCCTACGAGCAGTACTTC. The chain has TRBV10-2 and TRBJ2-7, with 9 positions matching TRBD1. CDR1 WSHSY and CDR2 SAAADI come from the germline V gene. V lost 6 bases to trimming and J lost 0 bases; unmatched junction nucleotides: 6. The CDR3 contains 15 residues.

The gene calls are TRBV5-1 and TRBJ2-5; TRBD2 is a possible D gene (6 bases). The CDR3 length is 14 residues. Trimming pared 7 bases from V and 5 bases from J, leaving 18 bases between. Germline V lookup: CDR1 SGHRS, CDR2 YFSETQ. CDR3 residues: CASGDTGGGETQYF. As DNA, the CDR3 is TGCGCCAGCGGAGACACTGGCGGAGGGGAGACCCAGTACTTC.

The chain employs TRBV19 and TRBJ1-5; the D gene is possibly TRBD1 (5 bases). Germline CDR1 and CDR2: LNHDA and SQIVND (reference sequence). The ends were cut back, 5 bases at V and 6 bases at J, with 20 bases in the middle. This CDR3 contains 16 residues. CDR3 protein: CASSAQTGQGGQPQHF. CDR3 DNA sequence: TGTGCCAGTAGTGCTCAGACGGGGCAGGGAGGTCAGCCCCAGCATTTT. The full variable domain, rest sourced from reference TRBV19 and TRBJ1-5, is DGGITQSPKYLFRKEGQNVTLSCEQNLNHDAMYWYRQDPGQGLRLIYYSQIVNDFQKGDIAEGYSVSREKKESFPLTVTSAQKNPTAFYLCASSAQTGQGGQPQHFGDGTRLSIL.

The chain carries TRBV21-1 and TRBJ2-7; the D call in the table, TRBD1, was not verified against the DNA. TRBV21-1 is a documented pseudogene. This CDR3 has 18 residues. This CDR3 is CASSEHSLRDRDWYEQYF. The DNA of the CDR3 is TGTGCCAGCAGTGAGCACTCACTTAGGGACAGGGATTGGTACGAGCAGTACTTC.

The chain employs TRBV7-3 and TRBJ2-2, with D perhaps TRBD2 (7 bases). The CDR3 totals 17 residues. Germline-derived CDR1 and CDR2 are SGHTA and FQGTGA. V lost 5 bases to trimming and J lost 1 base, with 17 bases between them. The CDR3 reads CASSPMGGLGNTGELFF. The CDR3, as DNA: TGTGCCAGCAGCCCCATGGGGGGGCTGGGGAACACCGGGGAGCTGTTTTTT.

V and J are TRBV7-2 and TRBJ1-6, with D possibly matching TRBD1 (5 bases). Deletions cut 11 bases from V and 8 bases from J, with 13 bases between. This CDR3 spans 12 amino acids. Looked up from germline, CDR1 is SGHTA and CDR2 is FQGNSA. The CDR3 loop reads CACGGKHSPLHF. The DNA of the CDR3 is TGTGCCTGCGGGGGTAAGCATTCACCCCTCCACTTT.

This clone showed up just a few times. The V call is TRBV7-2, the J call TRBJ2-7; TRBD1 matches at 10 bases. CDR1 is SGHTA and CDR2 is FQGNSA in the germline V gene. With V trimmed by 1 base and J by 6 bases, 6 bases remained unmatched. The CDR3 length is 15 residues. CDR3 DNA sequence: TGTGCCAGCAGCTTAGTGGGGGACAGGGGAAGCGAGCAGTACTTC. Translating gives CASSLVGDRGSEQYF.

This clone was seen a single time. This rearrangement joins TRBV11-2 to TRBJ2-7; unclear D gene. This CDR3 has 12 residues. CDR1 is SGHAT, CDR2 FQNNGV, per germline. V was trimmed by 5 bases and J by 2 bases, leaving 7 bases between them. The CDR3 sequence is CASSLSPYEQYF. Here the CDR3 DNA reads TGTGCCAGCAGCCTGAGCCCCTACGAGCAGTACTTC.

This chain uses TRBV10-3 with TRBJ1-3; a possible D gene is TRBD1 (5 bases). The CDR3 sequence is 12 residues long. Per the germline V gene, CDR1 is ENHRY and CDR2 is SYGVKD. Trimming took off 7 bases at V and 3 bases at J, with 7 bases between the two ends. CDR3: CAINGGGNTIYF. For the CDR3, the DNA is TGTGCCATCAATGGGGGTGGAAACACCATATATTTT.

The V and J genes are TRBV6-5 and TRBJ1-1; perhaps TRBD1 as D (5 bases). Germline lookup yields CDR1 MNHEY and CDR2 SVGAGI. This CDR3 is built from 15 residues. With 3 bases removed from V and 5 bases from J, the gap between germline ends came to 16 bases. CDR3 in amino acids: CASSYGSGGRTEAFF. The CDR3 nucleotides are TGTGCCAGCAGTTATGGGTCTGGGGGTCGGACTGAAGCTTTCTTT.

The V call is TRBV6-6, the J call TRBJ2-5; D is uncertain. Germline V gene sequence: CDR1 MNHNY, CDR2 SVGAGI (reference sequence). The CDR3 runs 14 residues. The V end was cut by 7 bases, the J end by 0 bases, with 12 bases between. CDR3 nucleotides: TGTGCCAGCACCCCTTCGGGTTACCAAGAGACCCAGTACTTC. Encoded protein: CASTPSGYQETQYF.

CDR3 loop: CASSLTPGGVKDTQYF. CDR3 nucleotide sequence: TGTGCCAGCAGTTTAACCCCAGGGGGCGTAAAAGATACGCAGTATTTT. The rearrangement uses TRBV28 and TRBJ2-3; TRBD1 aligns across 8 bases. The CDR3 totals 16 residues. CDR1 MDHEN and CDR2 SYDVKM come from the germline V gene. Trimming cost V 2 bases and J 5 bases; bases outside gene matches: 9.

This chain uses TRBV5-1 with TRBJ1-5; D perhaps matches TRBD1 (6 bases). Per the germline V gene, CDR1 is SGHRS and CDR2 is YFSETQ. Trimming removed 1 base at V and 0 bases at J, with 8 bases between. The CDR3 contains 15 residues. CDR3 amino acids: CASSLIGGSNQPQHF. The CDR3 DNA reads as TGCGCCAGCAGCTTGATAGGGGGTAGCAATCAGCCCCAGCATTTT.

At least ten counts were recorded for this clone. The chain combines TRBV29-1 with TRBJ2-7; D is perhaps TRBD1 (6 bases). Germline CDR1 SQVTM, CDR2 ANQGSEA. The CDR3 is made up of 12 amino acids. V was trimmed by 1 base and J by 4 bases, leaving 8 bases between them. The chain's CDR3 is CSVEGTDYEQYF. The CDR3 DNA is TGCAGCGTTGAAGGGACAGATTACGAGCAGTACTTC.

This chain connects TRBV2 to TRBJ1-3; D gene uncertain. The CDR3 runs to 12 residues. The V gene lost 3 bases and the J gene lost 3 bases, with 3 bases spanning the gap. CDR1 is SNHLY and CDR2 is FYNNEI in the germline V gene. CDR3 in amino acids: CASSERGNTIYF. The CDR3 region has the DNA TGTGCCAGCAGTGAGCGTGGAAACACCATATATTTT.

This clone was seen more than once but under ten times. The chain has TRBV27 and TRBJ2-7; 12 bases align to TRBD2. V dropped 5 bases and J dropped 7; count of bases not matched to a gene: 18. Germline V gene sequence: CDR1 MNHEY, CDR2 SMNVEV (reference sequence). This CDR3 region has 18 residues. The CDR3 region has the DNA TGTGCCAGCAGTCCATCCCGGCCGAGACTAGCGGGAGATCATGAGCAGTACTTC. Translating gives CASSPSRPRLAGDHEQYF.

This chain connects TRBV5-1 to TRBJ2-1; D remains unclear. The ends were cut back, 0 bases at V and 5 bases at J, with 9 bases in the middle. Germline V gives CDR1 SGHRS, CDR2 YFSETQ. This CDR3 region has 14 residues. CDR3 nucleotides: TGCGCCAGCAGCTTGGACCTCACAAACAATGAGCAGTTCTTC. Amino acid sequence: CASSLDLTNNEQFF.

The chain carries TRBV5-1 and TRBJ2-7; 8 positions match TRBD2. This CDR3 spans 15 amino acids. V gave up 0 bases and J gave up 5 bases; unmatched junction bases: 7. Germline lookup yields CDR1 SGHRS and CDR2 YFSETQ. CDR3 sequence (DNA): TGCGCCAGCAGCTTGGCCATAGCGGGAAGGGACGAGCAGTACTTC. This sequence encodes CASSLAIAGRDEQYF.

The chain recombines TRBV28 with TRBJ1-6, with D tentatively TRBD1 (5 bases). CDR3 length equals 15 residues. Germline V gene data show CDR1 as MDHEN and CDR2 as SYDVKM. The V and J ends lost 3 bases and 7 bases respectively, with 13 bases between them. The DNA for the CDR3 is TGTGCCAGCAGTTTGGGAGGACATCCGAATTCACCCCTCCACTTT. It translates to CASSLGGHPNSPLHF.

This clone was observed a single time. The genes are TRBV10-3 and TRBJ1-2; the D is unclear. The CDR3 contains 13 residues. V gave up 9 bases and J gave up 3 bases, with 14 bases separating them. Germline V gene sequence: CDR1 ENHRY, CDR2 SYGVKD. Written as DNA, the CDR3 is TGTGCCATTGGGGAGGGCTTGGACTATGGCTACACCTTC. It specifies CAIGEGLDYGYTF.

As for this clone: Different DNA sequences within this sample yield the same CDR3. The rearrangement uses TRBV6-5 and TRBJ2-2, with D perhaps TRBD2 (7 bases). This CDR3 is built from 15 residues. The germline gives CDR1 MNHEY, CDR2 SVGAGI. V lost 6 bases to trimming and J lost 4 bases, with 15 bases between them. CDR3 in amino acids: CASREPRGATGELFF. The CDR3 DNA is TGTGCCAGCAGGGAACCCCGGGGGGCCACCGGGGAGCTGTTTTTT.

The chain carries TRBV20-1 and TRBJ2-7; 8 nucleotides agree with TRBD2. This CDR3 comprises 11 residues. Germline lookup yields CDR1 DFQATT and CDR2 SNEGSKA (reference sequence). The CDR3: CSGTSHGEQYF. The DNA for the CDR3 is TGCAGCGGGACTAGTCACGGCGAGCAGTACTTC.